This T cell receptor beta chain was sequenced in a study of blood T cell repertoires in COVID-19. Germline CDR1 is MNHEY and CDR2 is SVGEGT. The CDR3 loop spans 16 amino acids. The junction had 7 bases not matched to a gene; V was cut back by 6 bases and J by 2 bases. As handled by the study authors: Amplification with reference gene primers provided the estimates of nucleated cell counts. Clones were read by immunoSEQ multiplex PCR, and TCRdb kept only the in-frame ones, dropping some. The V and J calls and clone size were taken over from that table, and D and trimming were inferred from the DNA. There are 180,000 or so clones in the sample; about 87% occur only once, and around 2.5% lies in the top ten. This clone was counted once.

The receptor comes from a man in his forties with active or convalescent COVID-19. Source material: peripheral blood. The chain uses TRBV6-2 or TRBV6-3 and TRBJ2-1; 10 positions agree with TRBD1. The CDR3 bases are TGTGCCAGCAGCCGATCGGGGACAGGGGCCTACAATGAGCAGTTCTTC. This gives the protein CASSRSGTGAYNEQFF.